The 18 T cell receptor beta chains reported below all come from one sample, sequenced in a study of OX40 agonist ivuxolimab in advanced cancers. TCRdb's table, derived via immunoSEQ multiplex PCR, lists solely in-frame clones and lacks some. This table holds some 100,000 clones, about 85% found once. This sample comprised CD4+ or CD8+ T cells sorted from blood, obtained in a trial of the OX40 agonist ivuxolimab. The receptors originated from an adult with an advanced solid tumor such as melanoma, head and neck, liver or kidney cancer.

V is TRBV28 and J is TRBJ1-4; tentative D call: TRBD1 (5 bases). The V end was cut by 6 bases, the J end by 8 bases, with 13 bases between. Per germline, CDR1 MDHEN and CDR2 SYDVKM. CDR3 size: 13 residues. The CDR3 loop reads CASSPGTGEKLFF. CDR3 DNA: TGTGCCAGCAGCCCCGGGACGGGCGAAAAACTGTTTTTT.

The chain uses TRBV18 and TRBJ2-7, with D unresolved. Per germline, CDR1 KGHSH and CDR2 LQKENI. The CDR3 is 13 amino acids. V lost 5 bases, J lost 3 bases, and 11 bases lay in between. In DNA, the CDR3 is TGTGCCAGCTCAATTTACACCAACTACGAGCAGTACGTC. Translated, it gives CASSIYTNYEQYV.

J is TRBJ2-5 and V is TRBV7-2, with TRBD2 matching 8 bases. Germline CDR1 and CDR2: SGHTA and FQGNSA. The CDR3 is 14 amino acids. Unmatched junction bases numbered 7, after V lost 5 bases and J lost 5 bases. The CDR3 region is CASSPRTSRETQYF. The CDR3 DNA reads as TGTGCCAGCAGCCCGAGGACTAGCCGGGAGACCCAGTACTTC.

V usage is TRBV5-4 and J usage is TRBJ2-5; TRBD2 matches 10 bases. The CDR3 loop spans 16 amino acids. V lost 4 bases to trimming and J lost 4 bases; unmatched junction nucleotides: 10. Germline-derived CDR1 and CDR2 are SGHNT and YYREEE (reference sequence). CDR3 residues: CASSPALAGVRETQYF. Written as DNA, the CDR3 is TGTGCCAGCAGCCCGGCGCTAGCGGGGGTACGAGAGACCCAGTACTTC.

The chain links TRBV5-1 to TRBJ2-1; the match to TRBD1 covers 9 bases. This CDR3 is 13 amino acids long. The germline CDR1 and CDR2 sequences are SGHRS and YFSETQ. V shed 4 bases and J 6 bases; nucleotides not matched to a gene: 2. The CDR3 here is CASSVGQGNEQFF. Written as DNA, the CDR3 is TGCGCCAGCAGCGTGGGACAGGGCAATGAGCAGTTCTTC.

This rearrangement joins TRBV5-4 to TRBJ2-5, with 8 bases lining up with TRBD2. The junction had 3 bases not matched to a gene; V was cut back by 0 bases and J by 5 bases. Germline V gene data show CDR1 as SGHNT and CDR2 as YYREEE (reference sequence). This CDR3 has 14 amino acids. Written as DNA, the CDR3 is TGTGCCAGCAGCTTGGCGGGGGGGCTCGAGACCCAGTACTTC. Amino acids: CASSLAGGLETQYF.

The chain uses TRBV6-6 and TRBJ2-7, with D perhaps matching TRBD2 (5 bases). CDR1 is MNHNY, CDR2 SVGAGI, per germline (reference sequence). Trimming removed 6 bases from V and 5 bases from J, with 17 bases in between. The CDR3 is 14 residues long. The CDR3 sequence is CASRSLGGVNEQYV. The DNA for the CDR3 is TGTGCCAGCAGATCACTAGGAGGAGTGAACGAGCAGTACGTC.

This chain uses TRBV19 with TRBJ1-6, with TRBD1 matching 8 bases. The CDR3 is 14 amino acids. Per the germline V gene, CDR1 is LNHDA and CDR2 is SQIVND (reference sequence). V dropped 5 bases and J dropped 10; count of bases not matched to a gene: 7. The CDR3 DNA sequence: TGTGCCAGTAGTTCGGGACAGGTACGCTCACCCCTCCACTTT. Its translation: CASSSGQVRSPLHF.

The rearrangement uses TRBV11-3 and TRBJ2-7; D call uncertain. V shed 2 bases and J shed 6 bases, with 11 bases lying between them. This CDR3 has 13 amino acids. Germline CDR1 SGHNT, CDR2 YENEEA. The CDR3 region has the DNA TGTGCCAGCAGCTTAAACCAGGTTGGCGAGCAGTACTTC. Translation gives CASSLNQVGEQYF.

V and J are TRBV11-2 and TRBJ2-1, with unresolved D. The CDR3 covers 11 residues. Germline CDR1 reads SGHAT; CDR2 reads FQNNGV. V was shortened by 4 bases and J by 12 bases, with 10 bases between the two germline ends. CDR3 sequence (DNA): TGTGCCAGCAGCTCTTCTATGGTGCAGTTCTTC. Translated, it gives CASSSSMVQFF. The full variable domain, rest sourced from reference TRBV11-2 and TRBJ2-1, is EAGVAQSPRYKIIEKRQSVAFWCNPISGHATLYWYQQILGQGPKLLIQFQNNGVVDDSQLPKDRFSAERLKGVDSTLKIQPAKLEDSAVYLCASSSSMVQFFGPGTRLTVL.

The table lists this clone with a few counts. The chain carries TRBV6-5 and TRBJ2-1, with D tentatively TRBD1 (6 bases). Trimming removed 3 bases from V and 6 bases from J, with 15 bases in between. The CDR3 spans 15 residues. Germline V gene sequence: CDR1 MNHEY, CDR2 SVGAGI. The CDR3 reads CASSYVGARSNEQFF. The CDR3 nucleotides are TGTGCCAGCAGTTATGTGGGGGCGCGTTCCAATGAGCAGTTCTTC.

The chain recombines TRBV19 with TRBJ1-1, with a tentative D call TRBD1 (5 bases). Trimming shortened V by 3 bases and J by 5 bases, and 25 bases separated the two germline ends. Germline lookup yields CDR1 LNHDA and CDR2 SQIVND (reference sequence). CDR3 length: 18 amino acids. The CDR3 region has the DNA TGTGCCAGTAGTATTTTCGGGGGACGTTTCCCCCGAGTGACTGAAGCTTTCTTT. Translation gives CASSIFGGRFPRVTEAFF.

This clone has only one observation. J is TRBJ2-3 and V is TRBV7-9, with D possibly matching TRBD2 (6 bases). V was pared by 7 bases and J by 8 bases, with 13 bases between. The germline V gene encodes CDR1 SEHNR and CDR2 FQNEAQ (reference sequence). The CDR3 length is 12 residues. CDR3 bases: TGTGCCAGCACCCCTGGGACTCCTACGCAGTATTTT. As protein: CASTPGTPTQYF.

This chain connects TRBV4-2 to TRBJ1-3; 8 bases line up with TRBD1. Losses at the gene ends were 9 bases for V and 0 bases for J; bases not matched to a gene: 10. Germline CDR1 LGHNA, CDR2 YNFKEQ. The CDR3 runs 16 residues. The DNA of the CDR3 is TGTGCCAGTAACTCAGGGGGCACTCTCTCTGGAAACACCATATATTTT. The encoded protein is CASNSGGTLSGNTIYF.

The chain couples TRBV6-1 to TRBJ1-6; 7 nucleotides agree with TRBD1. The CDR3 is made up of 14 amino acids. The V gene's germline CDR1 is MNHNS and CDR2 SASEGT. V shed 5 bases and J 3 bases; nucleotides not matched to a gene: 1. The CDR3 is CASSRDSYNSPLHF. In DNA, the CDR3 is TGTGCCAGCAGTCGGGACAGCTATAATTCACCCCTCCACTTT.

The V gene is TRBV7-2, the J gene TRBJ2-7; D not resolved. V was cut by 5 bases and J by 0 bases, with 8 bases left in between. CDR1 and CDR2 from the germline V gene are SGHTA and FQGNSA. The CDR3 is 13 residues long. In DNA, the CDR3 is TGTGCCAGCAGCCCCATCAGCTCCTACGAGCAGTACGTC. Translated: CASSPISSYEQYV.

This clone was counted a single time. V and J are TRBV7-3 and TRBJ2-7; D remains unclear. This CDR3 has 14 amino acids. The germline V gene encodes CDR1 SGHTA and CDR2 FQGTGA. V lost 2 bases and J 3 bases, leaving 11 bases between the germline ends. DNA of the CDR3: TGTGCCAGCAGCTTATTGGGCTGGGGCTACGAGCAGTACTTC. It specifies CASSLLGWGYEQYF.

The V and J genes are TRBV7-9 and TRBJ2-2; D gene ambiguous. CDR3 length: 13 residues. The germline V gene has CDR1 SEHNR and CDR2 FQNEAQ (reference sequence). Trimming stripped 1 base from V and 3 bases from J, with 3 bases between. CDR3 sequence: CASSLDYTGELFF. DNA of the CDR3: TGTGCCAGCAGCTTAGACTACACCGGGGAGCTGTTTTTT.